This T cell receptor (beta chain) comes out of a study of T cells in Graves' hyperthyroidism and ophthalmopathy. Study overall: Peripheral blood was obtained at initial diagnosis, preceding any treatment. Study-wide findings and caveats: Appearing also in blood were most of the thyroid clonotypes expanded above 0.001.

This clonotype was observed a few times. Its specificity is unknown. Newly diagnosed patients aged 18 to 65 had hyperthyroidism of under 2 months' duration. Clinical symptoms, serum thyroxine, TRAb, thyroid ultrasound and orbital computed tomography informed diagnoses. TCR beta CDR3 regions were amplified from RNA. Using the HTBI primer set, a first-round RT-PCR was run on the TCR CDR3. Each CDR3 protein is one row after TCRdb ran MiXCR on the multiplex PCR reads. The table lists about 560,000 distinct CDR3 sequences, over 15% of them singletons. Per germline, CDR1 MDHEN and CDR2 SYDVKM. Trimming removed 1 base from V and 0 bases from J, with 10 bases in between. CDR3 size: 16 residues.

The sequenced sample was blood. This chain joins TRBV28 and TRBJ1-5; tentative D call: TRBD1 (6 bases). This TCR was recovered from a woman aged 18-35 years with Graves' hyperthyroidism. The CDR3 region is CASSLFQGNSNQPQHF. CDR3 in DNA: TGTGCCAGCAGTTTATTCCAGGGGAATAGCAATCAGCCCCAGCATTTT.